The 4 T cell receptor beta chains below all came from one sample that was sequenced in a study of cytomegalovirus exposure and HLA in healthy donors. In the PCR, 60 Vbeta and 13 Jbeta primers were used. Profiled with immunoSEQ multiplex PCR; TCRdb holds only in-frame clones, not every one. The table has fewer than 85,000 clones, less than 80% seen once. The specimen sequenced was PBMCs. These receptors were obtained from a woman in her 40s in good health and CMV-seropositive.

The CDR3 sequence: CASSVAVWTSIYEQYF. The CDR3 region has the DNA TGTGCCAGCAGCGTAGCAGTTTGGACTAGCATCTACGAGCAGTACTTC. The genes are TRBV9 and TRBJ2-7; TRBD2 matches at 8 bases. The germline gives CDR1 SGDLS, CDR2 YYNGEE. J lost 3 bases, V lost 0 bases, and 8 bases had no gene match. The length of the CDR3 is 16 residues.

This clone came up a few times. The chain carries TRBV9 and TRBJ2-7; 7 bases agree with TRBD1. From germline, CDR1 is SGDLS and CDR2 YYNGEE. This CDR3 has 15 amino acids. The junction had 9 bases not matched to a gene; V was cut back by 4 bases and J by 2 bases. As DNA, the CDR3 is TGTGCCAGCAGCCGTCTCGGGACAGAAGCCTACGAGCAGTACTTC. It specifies CASSRLGTEAYEQYF.

This chain links TRBV9 with TRBJ2-4; 8 nucleotides align to TRBD2. Looked up from germline, CDR1 is SGDLS and CDR2 is YYNGEE. V shed 2 bases and J 5 bases; nucleotides not matched to a gene: 9. CDR3 length equals 16 residues. This chain's CDR3 is CASSVAPGTRENIQYF. CDR3 DNA: TGTGCCAGCAGCGTCGCTCCCGGGACTAGGGAAAACATTCAGTACTTC.

The V call is TRBV5-1, the J call TRBJ1-2; D is perhaps TRBD1 (5 bases). Deletions cut 0 bases from V and 1 base from J, with 10 bases between. Germline CDR1 SGHRS, CDR2 YFSETQ. The CDR3 runs 15 residues. The chain's CDR3 is CASSLVSRDNYGYTF. The CDR3 DNA reads as TGCGCCAGCAGCTTGGTGTCCAGGGATAACTATGGCTACACCTTC.